This T cell receptor beta chain was found in a study of T cell changes during pregnancy in multiple sclerosis. This table comes from immunoSEQ multiplex PCR, and its TCRdb copy is limited to in-frame clones, with some not included. The sample includes 55,000 to 70,000 clones, approximately 93% of them seen just once. Trimming cost V 6 bases and J 1 base, with 6 bases left between them. This CDR3 region has 12 residues. CDR1 is KGHSH, CDR2 LQKENI, per germline. This sequence was found in a female donor with multiple sclerosis, enrolled in a pregnancy study. This chain links TRBV18 with TRBJ2-5, with D hard to call. Sample: peripheral blood, taken after pregnancy. As DNA, the CDR3 is TGTGCCAGCTCTGGAGTCCAAGAGACCCAGTACTTC. Translated, it gives CASSGVQETQYF.